These 19 T cell receptor beta chains originate from one sample sequenced in a study of blood T cell repertoires in COVID-19 (dated by TCRdb to about 2020). The method was the immunoSEQ multiplex PCR assay. Held by TCRdb, this immuneACCESS table contains in-frame sequences only and omits some clones. Under half of the omission traces to an unresolved V gene where checked; the cause of the rest is unknown. The sample table shows 230,000 or so clones, and nearly 90% are seen once. Around 2.3% of the sample comes from the top ten. Sequencing was carried out using peripheral blood. The receptors derive from a woman aged 60-70 years with COVID-19, enrolled during active disease.

V and J are TRBV2 and TRBJ1-5, with 8 bases fitting TRBD1. J lost 2 bases, V lost 5 bases, and 2 bases had no gene match. There are 14 residues in the CDR3. The germline V gene has CDR1 SNHLY and CDR2 FYNNEI. The CDR3 nucleotides read TGTGCCAGCAGTTCGGGACAGGGCAATCAGCCCCAGCATTTT. Amino acid sequence: CASSSGQGNQPQHF.

The V and J genes are TRBV7-9 and TRBJ1-1; maybe TRBD1 (5 bases). V dropped 1 base and J dropped 9 bases, with 12 bases sitting between them. Germline V CDR1 and CDR2: SEHNR, FQNEAQ (reference sequence). This CDR3 spans 13 amino acids. CDR3 nucleotides: TGTGCCAGCAGCTTAGATCGCGCAGGGCAAGCTTTCTTT. Its protein is CASSLDRAGQAFF.

The V and J genes are TRBV4-3 and TRBJ1-2, with TRBD1 matching over 7 bases. CDR1 and CDR2 (germline): LGHNA, YSLEER. The CDR3 covers 17 residues. Trimming cost V 0 bases and J 10 bases; bases outside gene matches: 17. In nucleotides, the CDR3 is TGCGCCAGCAGCCAAGATTCGCGAGGGGGCCGACCGTGGGTCTACACCTTC. It yields the protein CASSQDSRGGRPWVYTF.

This clone has only one observation. This rearrangement joins TRBV2 to TRBJ2-1; 9 bases agree with TRBD2. The junction had 6 bases not matched to a gene; V was cut back by 1 base and J by 8 bases. This CDR3 has 15 amino acids. CDR1 is SNHLY, CDR2 FYNNEI, per germline. The CDR3 is CASSEGLAGIYEQFF. In DNA form, the CDR3 reads TGTGCCAGCAGTGAAGGTCTAGCGGGGATCTATGAGCAGTTCTTC.

This chain links TRBV5-1 with TRBJ1-2, with 7 bases identical to TRBD1. CDR3 length equals 14 residues. V lost 4 bases, J lost 4 bases, and 7 bases stayed unmatched. In germline, CDR1 is SGHRS, CDR2 YFSETQ. The CDR3 protein is CASSAGTVGYGYTF. CDR3 nucleotide sequence: TGCGCCAGCAGCGCCGGGACAGTGGGCTATGGCTACACCTTC.

V gene TRBV9 combines with J gene TRBJ1-2; possibly TRBD1 for D (5 bases). V was cut by 4 bases and J by 7 bases, with 14 bases left in between. Germline lookup yields CDR1 SGDLS and CDR2 YYNGEE. The CDR3 runs 13 residues. DNA of the CDR3: TGTGCCAGCAGCACACCAGGGTTCGGTGGCTACACCTTC. As protein: CASSTPGFGGYTF.

This sequence joins TRBV30 and TRBJ1-3, with D perhaps TRBD1 (6 bases). Germline assignment: CDR1 GTSNPN and CDR2 SVGIG (reference sequence). V was clipped by 1 base and J by 1 base, with 11 bases between them. The CDR3 runs 15 residues. CDR3: CAWSDRVVSGNTIYF. CDR3 sequence (DNA): TGTGCCTGGAGTGACAGGGTGGTGTCTGGAAACACCATATATTTT.

The rearrangement joins TRBV15 to TRBJ2-3; 9 bases fit TRBD1. V shed 0 bases, J shed 7 bases, and the junction held 8 bases outside the gene matches. The CDR3 is 16 residues long. Germline lookup yields CDR1 LNHNV and CDR2 YYDKDF (reference sequence). The CDR3 DNA sequence: TGTGCCACCAGCAGAGAAGCGACAGGGGGTTGGTATACGCAGTATTTT. Its translation: CATSREATGGWYTQYF.

The chain uses TRBV6-2 or TRBV6-3 and TRBJ2-7; tentatively, D is TRBD2 (6 bases). Germline CDR1 is MNHEY and CDR2 is SVGEGT. The CDR3 runs to 12 residues. V was trimmed by 5 bases and J by 6 bases, leaving 11 bases between them. The CDR3 nucleotides read TGTGCCAGCAGTCCCTCCGGGGGCGAGCAGTACTTC. Its translation: CASSPSGGEQYF.

This clone was recorded only once. This chain uses TRBV19 with TRBJ1-1; the D gene is possibly TRBD1 (5 bases). Germline lookup yields CDR1 LNHDA and CDR2 SQIVND (reference sequence). V was pared by 7 bases and J by 9 bases, with 21 bases between. The CDR3 has 14 residues. CDR3 loop: CASKGKGRQIQAFF. CDR3 DNA: TGTGCCAGTAAAGGAAAGGGGCGGCAAATCCAAGCTTTCTTT.

The chain recombines TRBV20-1 with TRBJ2-3; D unclear. Germline loops: CDR1 DFQATT, CDR2 SNEGSKA (reference sequence). Trimming left V 6 bases short and J 2 bases short, with 6 bases between. The CDR3 spans 11 residues. The CDR3 region has the DNA TGCAGTGCGTTCATCACAGATACGCAGTATTTT. Translating it yields CSAFITDTQYF.

The chain is built from TRBV29-1 and TRBJ2-2; D unclear. Germline V gives CDR1 SQVTM, CDR2 ANQGSEA. With 7 bases removed from V and 2 bases from J, the gap between germline ends came to 11 bases. The CDR3 runs 13 residues. The CDR3 is CSGRNSNTGELFF. Here the CDR3 DNA reads TGCAGCGGCAGGAATTCAAACACCGGGGAGCTGTTTTTT.

CDR3: CASSQGGGTTEAFF. In DNA form, the CDR3 reads TGCGCCAGCAGCCAAGGAGGCGGTACGACTGAAGCTTTCTTT. The chain couples TRBV4-3 to TRBJ1-1; no definite D call. Germline assignment: CDR1 LGHNA and CDR2 YSLEER. CDR3 length: 14 residues. Trimming took off 1 base at V and 5 bases at J, with 11 bases between the two ends.

The J gene is TRBJ2-3, the V gene TRBV29-1; 10 bases line up with TRBD1. Trimming at V came to 5 bases and at J to 1 base, leaving 3 bases not matched to a gene. This CDR3 is built from 14 residues. Germline V CDR1 and CDR2: SQVTM, ANQGSEA. Here the CDR3 DNA reads TGCAGCGTTTCCGGGACAGGGGGCACAGATACGCAGTATTTT. This codes for CSVSGTGGTDTQYF.

The chain uses TRBV12-3 or TRBV12-4 and TRBJ2-7; 9 bases match TRBD2. CDR3 length equals 13 residues. The V and J ends lost 6 bases and 6 bases, in that order; junction bases with no gene match: 6. The CDR3 loop reads CASSLSGGSEQYF. The CDR3 coding sequence is TGTGCCAGCAGCCTTAGCGGGGGAAGCGAGCAGTACTTC.

The CDR3 coding sequence is TGTGCCAGCAGCTTAGACCCAAGCGGGGGGATAGATACGCAGTATTTT. Its protein is CASSLDPSGGIDTQYF. The rearrangement uses TRBV11-2 and TRBJ2-3, with 9 bases aligning to TRBD2. Per the germline V gene, CDR1 is SGHAT and CDR2 is FQNNGV. This CDR3 is built from 16 residues. Germline trimming cut 0 bases from V and 5 bases from J; bases unmatched to any gene: 6.

The gene calls are TRBV6-5 and TRBJ1-3, with unresolved D. The germline V and J ends were trimmed by 2 bases and 2 bases, with 7 bases remaining between them. CDR1 and CDR2 (germline): MNHEY, SVGAGI. The CDR3 contains 14 residues. CDR3 DNA: TGTGCCAGCAGTTACCGCGGGGCTGGAAACACCATATATTTT. Translating it yields CASSYRGAGNTIYF.

The V and J genes are TRBV18 and TRBJ2-7; TRBD1 agrees at 12 bases. This CDR3 is built from 15 residues. CDR1 is KGHSH and CDR2 is LQKENI in the germline V gene. The junction had 8 bases not matched to a gene; V was cut back by 4 bases and J by 7 bases. The CDR3 region has the DNA TGTGCCAGCTCACTTGGGACAGGGGGCGCGGGGGAGCAGTACTTC. This gives the protein CASSLGTGGAGEQYF.

This clone was counted once. The gene calls are TRBV5-1 and TRBJ2-3, with 13 bases identical to TRBD2. CDR1 is SGHRS and CDR2 is YFSETQ in the germline V gene. The CDR3 consists of 18 residues. Losses at the gene ends were 2 bases for V and 2 bases for J; bases not matched to a gene: 8. In nucleotides, the CDR3 is TGCGCCAGCAGCTTATTGACTACTAGCGGGGGGGTCACAGATACGCAGTATTTT. Amino acids: CASSLLTTSGGVTDTQYF.